The rows below give T cell receptor beta chains drawn from one sample of a study of blood T cell repertoires in COVID-19. Assay: immunoSEQ multiplex PCR; the TCRdb copy retains only in-frame clones and omits some. The sample records some 58,000 clones, about 83% being singletons. Sequenced: peripheral blood. Source of these receptors: a man between 50 and 59 years old with COVID-19, enrolled during active disease. CDR3s include the opening cysteine and the closing phenylalanine or tryptophan. D genes are given only for firm matches. Not all rows give a size; the values are once, few, many and, for expanded clones, a class.

TRBD1,TRBV6-5,NA,TRBJ2-1,TGTGCCAGCAGTTATAGGAGGACAGGGGGCTTCAATGAGCAGTTCTTC,CASSYRRTGGFNEQFF
TRBD1,TRBV30,NA,TRBJ2-7,TGTGCCTGGAGTCAGGACAGGGCGGGCGAGCAGTACTTC,CAWSQDRAGEQYF
NA,TRBV15,NA,TRBJ2-1,TGTGCCACCAGCAGAGATCCCCCAGGGTCTATGGGCAATGAGCAGTTCTTC,CATSRDPPGSMGNEQFF
NA,TRBV6-5,once,TRBJ2-1,TGTGCCAGCAGACCCCGGTCTAGCGTCACAAGTGAGCAGTTCTTC,CASRPRSSVTSEQFF
TRBD1,TRBV4-3,NA,TRBJ2-3,TGCGCCAGCAGCCCCGGGACAGGCACAGATACGCAGTATTTT,CASSPGTGTDTQYF
TRBD1,TRBV9,NA,TRBJ1-1,TGTGCCAGCAGCCCTAGACAGGGGGCTGGCACTGAAGCTTTCTTT,CASSPRQGAGTEAFF
NA,TRBV28,NA,TRBJ2-7,TGTGCCAGCAGTCCGCAGACAGAAAGCTCCTACGAGCAGTACTTC,CASSPQTESSYEQYF
TRBD2,TRBV7-2,few,TRBJ2-5,TGTGCCAGCAGCTCCTGGACTAGCGGGAGAGAGACCCAGTACTTC,CASSSWTSGRETQYF
TRBD2,TRBV4-1,NA,TRBJ2-3,TGCGCCAGCAGCCGGGGCGGACTAGCGGGAGTGTCCGATACGCAGTATTTT,CASSRGGLAGVSDTQYF
TRBD1,TRBV6-6,few,TRBJ2-7,TGTGCCAGCAGTTTTCCGGGACAGGTTCCCTACGAGCAGTACTTC,CASSFPGQVPYEQYF
NA,TRBV5-1,NA,TRBJ2-6,TGCGCCAGCAGCCTCGGGACACTTGGGGCCAACGTCCTGACTTTC,CASSLGTLGANVLTF